This entry concerns a single T cell receptor (beta chain). In the source study's methods: Amplification of reference gene primers provided the estimated nucleated cell counts. Libraries were prepared by immunoSEQ multiplex PCR; TCRdb keeps only in-frame clonotypes and omits some of them. That table gives V, J and clone size, and the DNA gave D and trimming. In the table there are 270,000 or so clones, approximately 83% of which are singletons. The data belong to a study of blood T cell repertoires in COVID-19. Study in general: The United States, Italy and Spain were the sources of the acute and convalescent COVID-19 samples. PBMCs, B-cell-depleted T cells, or T cells were the source of the cDNA or gDNA that made up the material.

The germline V gene encodes CDR1 SGHTA and CDR2 FQGNSA. V gave up 5 bases and J gave up 2 bases, with 15 bases separating them. There are 15 residues in the CDR3. The gene calls are TRBV7-2 and TRBJ2-5; D is perhaps TRBD1 (5 bases). Sequencing input: peripheral blood. This receptor was taken from a human donor in a cohort sampled during active COVID-19. CDR3 protein: CASSTQTGSQETQYF. The CDR3 region has the DNA TGTGCCAGCAGCACCCAAACAGGTTCTCAAGAGACCCAGTACTTC. Looking up the rest from reference TRBV7-2 and TRBJ2-5 gives the full variable domain: GAGVSQSPSNKVTEKGKDVELRCDPISGHTALYWYRQSLGQGLEFLIYFQGNSAPDKSGLPSDRFSAERTGGSVSTLTIQRTQQEDSAVYLCASSTQTGSQETQYFGPGTRLLVL.